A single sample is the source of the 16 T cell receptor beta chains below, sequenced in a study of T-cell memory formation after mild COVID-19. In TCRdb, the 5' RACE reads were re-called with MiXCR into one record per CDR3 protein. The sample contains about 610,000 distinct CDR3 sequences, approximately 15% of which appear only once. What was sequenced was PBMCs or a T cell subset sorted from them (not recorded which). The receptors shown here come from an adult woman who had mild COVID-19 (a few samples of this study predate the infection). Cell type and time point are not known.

The DNA of the CDR3 is TGTGCCAGCAGTTTCGCGGGGGCGAGGGATACGCAGTATTTT. This encodes CASSFAGARDTQYF. This sequence joins TRBV12-3 or TRBV12-4 and TRBJ2-3, with a possible D match to TRBD2 (7 bases). CDR3 length equals 14 residues. The V end was cut by 3 bases, the J end by 6 bases, with 13 bases between.

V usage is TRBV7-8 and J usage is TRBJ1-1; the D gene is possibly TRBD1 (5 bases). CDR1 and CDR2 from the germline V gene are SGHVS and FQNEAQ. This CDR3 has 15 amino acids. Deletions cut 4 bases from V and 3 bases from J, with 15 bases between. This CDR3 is CASSSYRDPYTEAFF. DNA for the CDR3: TGTGCCAGCAGCTCTTACCGGGACCCCTACACTGAAGCTTTCTTT.

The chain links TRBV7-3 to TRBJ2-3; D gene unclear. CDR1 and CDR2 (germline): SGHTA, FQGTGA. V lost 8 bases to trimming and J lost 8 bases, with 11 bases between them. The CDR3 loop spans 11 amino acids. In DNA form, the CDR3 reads TGTGCCAGCGGTAATGCCGGTACGCAGTATTTT. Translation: CASGNAGTQYF.

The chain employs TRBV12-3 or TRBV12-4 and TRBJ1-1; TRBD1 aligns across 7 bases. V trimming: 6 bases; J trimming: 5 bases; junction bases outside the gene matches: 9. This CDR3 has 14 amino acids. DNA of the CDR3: TGTGCCAGCAGCCACACAGGGGTTCTGACTGAAGCTTTCTTT. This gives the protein CASSHTGVLTEAFF.

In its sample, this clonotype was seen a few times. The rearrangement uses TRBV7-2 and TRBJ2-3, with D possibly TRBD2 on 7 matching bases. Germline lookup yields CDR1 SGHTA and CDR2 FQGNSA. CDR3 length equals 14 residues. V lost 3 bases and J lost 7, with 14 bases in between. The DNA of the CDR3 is TGTGCCAGCAGCTTCGAGGGGGGGCGAAATACGCAGTATTTT. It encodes CASSFEGGRNTQYF.

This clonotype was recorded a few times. The CDR3 region is CASSPLGYATNEKLFF. The CDR3 DNA reads TGTGCCAGCAGCCCGCTGGGTTACGCAACTAATGAAAAACTGTTTTTT. The chain links TRBV7-9 to TRBJ1-4; unclear D gene. From germline, CDR1 is SEHNR and CDR2 FQNEAQ (reference sequence). CDR3 size: 16 residues. Trimming left V 5 bases short and J 0 bases short, with 13 bases between.

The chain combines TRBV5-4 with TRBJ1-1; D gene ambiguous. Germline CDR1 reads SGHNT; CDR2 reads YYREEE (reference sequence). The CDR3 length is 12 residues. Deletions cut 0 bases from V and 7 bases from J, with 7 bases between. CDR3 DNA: TGTGCCAGCAGCTTGGACAGTTTTGAAGCTTTCTTT. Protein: CASSLDSFEAFF.

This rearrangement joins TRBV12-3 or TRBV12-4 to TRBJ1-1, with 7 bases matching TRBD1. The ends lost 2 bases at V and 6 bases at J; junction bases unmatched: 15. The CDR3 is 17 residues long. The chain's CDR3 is CASSLSSDRVARSEAFF. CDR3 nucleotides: TGTGCCAGCAGTTTATCTTCCGACAGGGTCGCTAGGTCTGAAGCTTTCTTT.

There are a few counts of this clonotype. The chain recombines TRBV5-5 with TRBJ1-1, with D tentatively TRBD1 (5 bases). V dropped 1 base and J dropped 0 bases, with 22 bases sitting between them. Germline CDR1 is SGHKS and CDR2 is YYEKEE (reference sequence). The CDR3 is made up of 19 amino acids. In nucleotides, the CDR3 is TGTGCCAGCAGCTTGACGGAGGGGTCCGGGGCCAGACTGAACACTGAAGCTTTCTTT. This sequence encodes CASSLTEGSGARLNTEAFF.

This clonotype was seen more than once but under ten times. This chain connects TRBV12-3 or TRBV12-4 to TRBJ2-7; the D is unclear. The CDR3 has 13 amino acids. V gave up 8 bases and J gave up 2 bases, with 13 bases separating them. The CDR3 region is CASCVVVPYEQYF. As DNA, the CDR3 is TGTGCCAGCTGCGTGGTAGTACCCTACGAGCAGTACTTC.

CDR3 sequence reads: CASSLNPGAWGEQFF. The CDR3, as DNA: TGTGCCAGCAGCTTAAATCCGGGGGCCTGGGGTGAGCAGTTCTTC. V and J are TRBV7-3 and TRBJ2-1; D tentatively reads TRBD1 or TRBD2 (6 bases each). This CDR3 is built from 15 residues. V lost 1 base to trimming and J lost 9 bases, with 16 bases between them. CDR1 and CDR2 from the germline V gene are SGHTA and FQGTGA.

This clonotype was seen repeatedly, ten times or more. The DNA of the CDR3 is TGTGCCAGCAGCCCCCAAGCGGGGGGGAACGGGGAGCTGTTTTTT. Its protein is CASSPQAGGNGELFF. This chain links TRBV27 with TRBJ2-2, with 10 bases that match TRBD2. CDR1 is MNHEY and CDR2 is SMNVEV in the germline V gene (reference sequence). The CDR3 spans 15 residues. V shed 6 bases, J shed 7 bases, and the junction held 8 bases outside the gene matches.

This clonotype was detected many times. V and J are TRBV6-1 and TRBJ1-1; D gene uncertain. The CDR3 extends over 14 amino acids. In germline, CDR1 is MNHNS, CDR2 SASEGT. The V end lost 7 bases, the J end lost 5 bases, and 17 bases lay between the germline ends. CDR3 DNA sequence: TGTGCCAGCAATTATGAGCGGCATTGGACTGAAGCTTTCTTT. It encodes CASNYERHWTEAFF.

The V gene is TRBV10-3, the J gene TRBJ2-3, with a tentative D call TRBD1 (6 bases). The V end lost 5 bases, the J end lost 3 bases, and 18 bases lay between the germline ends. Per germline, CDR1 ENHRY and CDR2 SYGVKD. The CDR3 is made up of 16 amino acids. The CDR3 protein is CAISLSGRGATDTQYF. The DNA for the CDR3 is TGTGCCATCAGTTTGTCGGGCAGGGGAGCTACAGATACGCAGTATTTT.

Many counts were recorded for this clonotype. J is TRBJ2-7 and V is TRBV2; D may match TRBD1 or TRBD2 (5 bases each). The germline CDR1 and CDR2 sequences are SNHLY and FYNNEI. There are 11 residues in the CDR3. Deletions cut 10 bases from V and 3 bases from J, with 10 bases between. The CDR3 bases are TGTGCCATATCGGGGCTCTACGAGCAGTACTTC. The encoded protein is CAISGLYEQYF.

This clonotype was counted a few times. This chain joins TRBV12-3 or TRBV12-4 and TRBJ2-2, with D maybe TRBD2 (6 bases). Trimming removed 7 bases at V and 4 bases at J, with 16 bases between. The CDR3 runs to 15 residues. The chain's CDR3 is CASKPPGSPTGELFF. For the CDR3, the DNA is TGTGCCAGCAAACCACCCGGGAGTCCCACCGGGGAGCTGTTTTTT.